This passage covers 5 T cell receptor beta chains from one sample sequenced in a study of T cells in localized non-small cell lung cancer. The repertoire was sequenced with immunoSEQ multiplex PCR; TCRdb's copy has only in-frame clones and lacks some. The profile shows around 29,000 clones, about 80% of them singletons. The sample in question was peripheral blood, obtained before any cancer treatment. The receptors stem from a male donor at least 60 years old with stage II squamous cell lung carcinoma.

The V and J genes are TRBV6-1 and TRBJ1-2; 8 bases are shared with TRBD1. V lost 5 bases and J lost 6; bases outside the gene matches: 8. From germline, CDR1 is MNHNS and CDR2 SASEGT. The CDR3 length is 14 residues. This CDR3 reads CASSPGQGFNGYTF. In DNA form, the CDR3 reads TGTGCCAGCAGTCCAGGACAGGGTTTTAATGGCTACACCTTC.

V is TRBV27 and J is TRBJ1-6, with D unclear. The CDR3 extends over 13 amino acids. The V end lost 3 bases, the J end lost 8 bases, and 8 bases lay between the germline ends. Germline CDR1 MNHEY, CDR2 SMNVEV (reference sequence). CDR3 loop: CASSFGPHSPLHF. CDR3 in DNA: TGTGCCAGCAGTTTTGGCCCGCATTCACCCCTCCACTTT.

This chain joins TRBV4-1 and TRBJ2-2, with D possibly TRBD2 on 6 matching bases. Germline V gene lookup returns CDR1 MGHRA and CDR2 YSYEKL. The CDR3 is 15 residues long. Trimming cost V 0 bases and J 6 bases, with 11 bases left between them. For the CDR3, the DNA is TGCGCCAGCAGCCAAGATCCCTGGGGGGCCGGGGAGCTGTTTTTT. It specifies CASSQDPWGAGELFF.

Written as DNA, the CDR3 is TGTGCCAGCAGCACCATGGGCGGGGAGCTGTTTTTT. This sequence encodes CASSTMGGELFF. V usage is TRBV11-2 and J usage is TRBJ2-2; D unresolved. The CDR3 loop spans 12 amino acids. V lost 5 bases to trimming and J lost 7 bases, with 8 bases between them. Looked up from germline, CDR1 is SGHAT and CDR2 is FQNNGV.

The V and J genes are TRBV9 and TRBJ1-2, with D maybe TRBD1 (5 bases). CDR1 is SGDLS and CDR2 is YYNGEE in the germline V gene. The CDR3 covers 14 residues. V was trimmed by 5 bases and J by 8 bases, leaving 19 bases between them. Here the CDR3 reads CASRQEGRAYGYTF. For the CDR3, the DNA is TGTGCCAGCAGACAGGAGGGGCGGGCGTACGGCTACACCTTC.